This entry features one T cell receptor beta chain sequence. The sample is drawn from a study of T cell responses to AZD1222 COVID-19 vaccine. CDR3 length: 15 residues. Trimming removed 6 bases from V and 0 bases from J, with 12 bases in between. Germline CDR1 is LGHNA and CDR2 is YNFKEQ. Repertoires were generated with immunoSEQ multiplex PCR, while TCRdb's copy carries only in-frame clones and drops some. The data hold 90,000 to 120,000 clones, with around nine tenths observed a single time. The source of this sequence is an adult in good health. Sequences were derived from peripheral blood, sampled on day 0 of MenACWY control vaccination. V is TRBV4-2 and J is TRBJ1-5; weak D call: TRBD1 (6 bases). For the CDR3, the DNA is TGTGCCAGCAGACTGGACAGAAATAGCAATCAGCCCCAGCATTTT. Residues: CASRLDRNSNQPQHF.